A single sample gave rise to the 16 T cell receptor beta chains below, sequenced in a study of T cells in Graves' hyperthyroidism and ophthalmopathy. RNA transcripts gave rise to amplified TCR beta CDR3 regions. The HTBI set primed first-round TCR CDR3 RT-PCR. Via MiXCR, TCRdb re-called the multiplex PCR reads, giving one row per CDR3 protein. Among hundreds of thousands of distinct CDR3 sequences listed, about 14% were seen once. Specimen: blood. Receptor source: a woman aged 18-29 years with Graves' hyperthyroidism.

A note on this clonotype: A read error may be the cause here, since a much bigger clone is one base away. The CDR3 sequence is CSARLHGRNTEAFF. The CDR3 nucleotides read TGCAGTGCTAGGCTTCACGGACGGAACACTGAAGCTTTCTTT. V usage is TRBV20-1 and J usage is TRBJ1-1; D remains ambiguous. The CDR3 totals 14 residues. Germline V gene sequence: CDR1 DFQATT, CDR2 SNEGSKA (reference sequence). The V gene lost 3 bases and the J gene lost 1 base, with 12 bases spanning the gap.

This clonotype occurred many times. The gene calls are TRBV2 and TRBJ1-1; D is ambiguous. The V and J ends lost 2 bases and 2 bases respectively, with 9 bases between them. Germline V gene lookup returns CDR1 SNHLY and CDR2 FYNNEI. The CDR3 covers 14 residues. CDR3 in DNA: TGTGCCAGCAGTGAAATGGGATTAAACACTGAAGCTTTCTTT. Amino acid sequence: CASSEMGLNTEAFF. Complete variable domain (other parts from reference TRBV2 and TRBJ1-1): EPEVTQTPSHQVTQMGQEVILRCVPISNHLYFYWYRQILGQKVEFLVSFYNNEISEKSEIFDDQFSVERPDGSNFTLKIRSTKLEDSAMYFCASSEMGLNTEAFFGQGTRLTVV.

In its sample, this clonotype was seen many times. The V and J genes are TRBV2 and TRBJ2-1; D not resolved. The CDR3 is 13 residues long. Germline CDR1 SNHLY, CDR2 FYNNEI. Trimming removed 7 bases from V and 7 bases from J, with 14 bases in between. The CDR3 DNA is TGTGCCAGCAACAGCGACTTTTCTAATGAGCAGTTCTTC. Translation gives CASNSDFSNEQFF. The full variable domain, with the rest looked up from reference TRBV2 and TRBJ2-1, is EPEVTQTPSHQVTQMGQEVILRCVPISNHLYFYWYRQILGQKVEFLVSFYNNEISEKSEIFDDQFSVERPDGSNFTLKIRSTKLEDSAMYFCASNSDFSNEQFFGPGTRLTVL.

The chain recombines TRBV29-1 with TRBJ2-4; 9 bases match TRBD2. Unmatched junction bases numbered 2, after V lost 7 bases and J lost 4 bases. The CDR3 runs 12 residues. Germline V gene lookup returns CDR1 SQVTM and CDR2 ANQGSEA. Here the CDR3 DNA reads TGCAGCGCTAGCGGGGCTAAAAACATTCAGTACTTC. It encodes CSASGAKNIQYF.

The rearrangement joins TRBV6-1 to TRBJ2-3, with D hard to call. In germline, CDR1 is MNHNS, CDR2 SASEGT. The CDR3 contains 14 residues. Trimming stripped 6 bases from V and 1 base from J, with 11 bases between. The CDR3: CASRSSGRTDTQYF. The CDR3 DNA reads TGTGCCAGCAGAAGTTCCGGACGCACAGATACGCAGTATTTT.

This clonotype was seen ten or more times. The rearrangement joins TRBV6-1 to TRBJ2-3; 8 positions agree with TRBD2. The V gene's germline CDR1 is MNHNS and CDR2 SASEGT. V was clipped by 3 bases and J by 2 bases; unmatched bases: 7. The CDR3 extends over 16 amino acids. In nucleotides, the CDR3 is TGTGCCAGCAGTGACCAACTAGCGGACTACACAGATACGCAGTATTTT. It translates to CASSDQLADYTDTQYF.

This clonotype appeared many times. The chain combines TRBV11-2 with TRBJ2-2; no firm D call. V gave up 5 bases and J gave up 5 bases, with 9 bases separating them. Germline assignment: CDR1 SGHAT and CDR2 FQNNGV. The CDR3 is 13 amino acids. DNA of the CDR3: TGTGCCAGCAGCCCTGGCAGTACCGGGGAGCTGTTTTTT. Translated, it gives CASSPGSTGELFF.

Remarks on this clonotype: One base away lies a much larger clone, so this may be a sequencing read error. The chain combines TRBV6-5 with TRBJ2-7, with D perhaps matching TRBD1 (6 bases). The J call is in doubt because the DNA end fits TRBJ2-1 better. Germline V gene lookup returns CDR1 MNHEY and CDR2 SVGAGI. The CDR3 consists of 14 residues. The CDR3 bases are TGTGCCAGCAGTTACTCACCAAGGGGGTACGAGCAGTTCTTC. Translation: CASSYSPRGYEQFF.

Concerning this clonotype itself: A much larger clonotype is one base distant, so this may be a read error. The chain links TRBV3-1 to TRBJ2-1, with D tentatively TRBD1 (5 bases). Germline V gene lookup returns CDR1 LGHDT and CDR2 YNNKEL (reference sequence). The CDR3 length is 19 residues. V shed 4 bases and J shed 6 bases, with 28 bases lying between them. DNA for the CDR3: TGTGCCAGCAGCCCCCTGTTCTCCGGGCTCCGGCAGGGCGGCAATGAGCAGTTCTTC. This codes for CASSPLFSGLRQGGNEQFF.

This clonotype was picked up many times. The CDR3, as DNA: TGTGCCAGCAGCTTGGCGGGGGGCAGGACCGGGGAGCTGTTTTTT. Translation: CASSLAGGRTGELFF. V gene TRBV11-2 combines with J gene TRBJ2-2; 8 bases line up with TRBD2. After removal of 3 bases from V and 5 bases from J, the junction contained 5 bases not matched to a gene. Germline CDR1 is SGHAT and CDR2 is FQNNGV. The CDR3 totals 15 residues.

This chain links TRBV6-1 with TRBJ2-7; D ambiguous. Germline values: CDR1 MNHNS, CDR2 SASEGT. The CDR3 is 12 residues long. Trimming stripped 5 bases from V and 6 bases from J, with 11 bases between. Here the CDR3 reads CASSQPGSEQYF. CDR3 DNA sequence: TGTGCCAGCAGTCAACCCGGTAGCGAGCAGTACTTC.

The rearrangement links TRBV30 to TRBJ2-5; unclear D gene. Germline V gives CDR1 GTSNPN, CDR2 SVGIG (reference sequence). The CDR3 consists of 12 residues. V was cut by 4 bases and J by 5 bases, with 11 bases left in between. In DNA, the CDR3 is TGTGCCTGGACGGAATTCGTGGAGACCCAGTACTTC. Protein sequence: CAWTEFVETQYF.

This clonotype was seen repeatedly, ten times or more. V and J are TRBV7-8 and TRBJ2-7, with 10 nucleotides matching TRBD1. In germline, CDR1 is SGHVS, CDR2 FQNEAQ. Trimming took 5 bases from V and 1 from J; bases not matched to a gene: 11. The CDR3 runs to 17 residues. The CDR3 protein is CASSPSWGGQGSYEQYF. The CDR3, as DNA: TGTGCCAGCAGCCCCTCTTGGGGGGGACAGGGGTCCTACGAGCAGTACTTC.

This clonotype was counted ten times or more. The J gene is TRBJ2-1, the V gene TRBV30; 8 bases fit TRBD1. V shed 6 bases and J 11 bases; nucleotides not matched to a gene: 6. Per the germline V gene, CDR1 is GTSNPN and CDR2 is SVGIG (reference sequence). The CDR3 is 11 residues long. The CDR3 DNA reads TGTGCCTGCCACAGGGACAGGCAGCAGTTCTTC. Protein sequence: CACHRDRQQFF.

The sample holds many counts of this clonotype. This chain joins TRBV27 and TRBJ2-7, with 8 bases matching TRBD2. Germline V lookup: CDR1 MNHEY, CDR2 SMNVEV (reference sequence). This CDR3 contains 14 residues. The V segment lost 7 bases and the J segment 0 bases; nucleotides outside the gene matches: 5. The CDR3 DNA reads as TGTGCCAGCATGAGGAGCGGGGGCTCCTACGAGCAGTACTTC. It specifies CASMRSGGSYEQYF.

This clonotype was observed many times. The chain employs TRBV20-1 and TRBJ2-4; D is unclear. V lost 6 bases and J lost 6, with 21 bases in between. This CDR3 contains 15 residues. In germline, CDR1 is DFQATT, CDR2 SNEGSKA (reference sequence). The CDR3 is CSAKARPVWGNIQYF. CDR3 nucleotide sequence: TGCAGTGCCAAGGCCCGACCCGTTTGGGGAAACATTCAGTACTTC.